The 14 T cell receptor beta chains given below trace back to one sample, sequenced in a study of Ad26.COV2.S vaccination and SARS-CoV-2 variants. Repertoires were generated with immunoSEQ multiplex PCR, while TCRdb's copy carries only in-frame clones and drops some. The data contain around 250,000 clones, 87% of them singletons. Treatment specified: about 20 received Ad26.COV2.S at low or high dose, single or two shots; roughly five received placebo; per-sample allocation not given. On day 63 after the first injection, vaccine and placebo recipients gave samples. This specimen was peripheral blood, taken in a trial of Ad26.COV2.S vaccine versus placebo. The receptor source for this set is a person aged 18 to 65 who received the Ad26.COV2.S COVID-19 vaccine or a placebo.

The chain is built from TRBV7-9 and TRBJ1-2; no reliable D call. Germline V gene lookup returns CDR1 SEHNR and CDR2 FQNEAQ (reference sequence). The ends were cut back, 4 bases at V and 4 bases at J, with 10 bases in the middle. The CDR3 covers 13 residues. The CDR3: CASSSEVFYGYTF. The CDR3 DNA sequence: TGTGCCAGCAGCTCTGAGGTCTTCTATGGCTACACCTTC.

V and J are TRBV28 and TRBJ2-5; 10 positions agree with TRBD2. The ends lost 6 bases at V and 4 bases at J; junction bases unmatched: 2. This CDR3 has 13 amino acids. Looked up from germline, CDR1 is MDHEN and CDR2 is SYDVKM. Written as DNA, the CDR3 is TGTGCCAGCAGACTAGCGGGAAGAGAGACCCAGTACTTC. It yields the protein CASRLAGRETQYF.

The chain is built from TRBV3-1 (or the pseudogene TRBV3-2) and TRBJ2-3; possibly TRBD2 for D (6 bases). Germline V gene data show CDR1 as LGHDT and CDR2 as YNNKEL (reference sequence). The CDR3 runs 12 residues. V lost 6 bases, J lost 8 bases, and 12 bases lay in between. DNA for the CDR3: TGTGCCAGCAGTCCCCGGGGGAGTACGCAGTATTTT. It translates to CASSPRGSTQYF.

The chain combines TRBV5-1 with TRBJ1-1, with a tentative D call TRBD1 (6 bases). V lost 8 bases and J 1 base, leaving 15 bases between the germline ends. The CDR3 runs to 14 residues. Germline CDR1 is SGHRS and CDR2 is YFSETQ. CDR3 in amino acids: CASGRDTQNTEAFF. The CDR3 coding sequence is TGCGCCAGTGGCCGGGACACCCAGAACACTGAAGCTTTCTTT.

This chain links TRBV5-1 with TRBJ2-2; perhaps TRBD1 as D (5 bases). The CDR3 extends over 14 amino acids. Germline-derived CDR1 and CDR2 are SGHRS and YFSETQ. The V end lost 4 bases, the J end lost 2 bases, and 9 bases lay between the germline ends. Written as DNA, the CDR3 is TGCGCCAGCAGCCTGACAGTAAACACCGGGGAGCTGTTTTTT. This translates into CASSLTVNTGELFF.

This clone was seen only a few times. This CDR3 is CASKTGVGNQPQHF. The CDR3 coding sequence is TGTGCCAGCAAAACAGGGGTGGGCAATCAGCCCCAGCATTTT. The V and J genes are TRBV2 and TRBJ1-5; TRBD1 aligns across 7 bases. Trimming at V came to 7 bases and at J to 2 bases, leaving 5 bases not matched to a gene. Per the germline V gene, CDR1 is SNHLY and CDR2 is FYNNEI. The CDR3 length is 14 residues.

The chain is built from TRBV7-2 and TRBJ2-6; D remains unclear. The CDR3 has 16 amino acids. Germline values: CDR1 SGHTA, CDR2 FQGNSA. The V gene lost 4 bases and the J gene lost 1 base, with 11 bases spanning the gap. The DNA for the CDR3 is TGTGCCAGCAGCTCGGTTACCCTTTCTGGGGCCAACGTCCTGACTTTC. Its translation is CASSSVTLSGANVLTF. Together with reference TRBV7-2 and TRBJ2-6, the CDR3 gives the full variable domain: GAGVSQSPSNKVTEKGKDVELRCDPISGHTALYWYRQSLGQGLEFLIYFQGNSAPDKSGLPSDRFSAERTGGSVSTLTIQRTQQEDSAVYLCASSSVTLSGANVLTFGAGSRLTVL.

This rearrangement joins TRBV7-9 to TRBJ2-1; no definite D call. CDR1 is SEHNR, CDR2 FQNEAQ, per germline (reference sequence). V lost 3 bases, J lost 6 bases, and 6 bases lay in between. The length of the CDR3 is 12 residues. CDR3 sequence reads: CASSFTVNEQFF. The CDR3 bases are TGTGCCAGCAGCTTTACAGTCAATGAGCAGTTCTTC. The full variable domain, completed using reference TRBV7-9 and TRBJ2-1, is DTGVSQNPRHKITKRGQNVTFRCDPISEHNRLYWYRQTLGQGPEFLTYFQNEAQLEKSRLLSDRFSAERPKGSFSTLEIQRTEQGDSAMYLCASSFTVNEQFFGPGTRLTVL.

The chain couples TRBV3-1 (or the pseudogene TRBV3-2) to TRBJ1-5, with D maybe TRBD1 (6 bases). This CDR3 region has 15 residues. Germline V gives CDR1 LGHDT, CDR2 YNNKEL (reference sequence). Between the trimmed V and J ends, which lost 1 base and 0 bases, there was a span of 7 bases. The CDR3 bases are TGTGCCAGCAGCCAAGGACAGGTTAGCAATCAGCCCCAGCATTTT. It translates to CASSQGQVSNQPQHF.

The V call is TRBV19, the J call TRBJ1-1, with TRBD1 identical over 8 bases. V was pared by 7 bases and J by 4 bases, with 14 bases of the junction left unmatched. The CDR3 totals 16 residues. CDR1 is LNHDA, CDR2 SQIVND, per germline (reference sequence). The CDR3 bases are TGTGCCAGTATAGGCGACAGGGGCCCGGGGAGCACTGAAGCTTTCTTT. This sequence encodes CASIGDRGPGSTEAFF.

The chain uses TRBV30 and TRBJ2-7, with TRBD1 identical over 7 bases. The CDR3 is made up of 14 amino acids. V shed 1 base and J 7 bases; nucleotides not matched to a gene: 10. Germline-derived CDR1 and CDR2 are GTSNPN and SVGIG (reference sequence). In DNA form, the CDR3 reads TGTGCCTGGAGTGGAGGGGGCCTCCGGAGGGAGCAGTACTTC. Its protein product is CAWSGGGLRREQYF.

V and J are TRBV6-5 and TRBJ1-2, with a tentative D call TRBD1 (5 bases). Deletions cut 6 bases from V and 8 bases from J, with 13 bases between. CDR3 length: 12 residues. Germline CDR1 and CDR2: MNHEY and SVGAGI. The CDR3 DNA reads TGTGCCAGCAGCCATCCAGGGTACGGCTACACCTTC. Translated: CASSHPGYGYTF.

The genes are TRBV4-1 and TRBJ2-1; TRBD2 aligns across 9 bases. Germline CDR1 is MGHRA and CDR2 is YSYEKL. Trimming took 1 base from V and 7 from J; bases not matched to a gene: 8. This CDR3 has 16 residues. The CDR3 reads CASSQAGRGGKNEQFF. In DNA, the CDR3 is TGCGCCAGCAGCCAAGCCGGGCGGGGGGGCAAAAATGAGCAGTTCTTC.

The rearrangement uses TRBV28 and TRBJ1-1; D unresolved. The CDR3 is 13 amino acids. The germline V gene encodes CDR1 MDHEN and CDR2 SYDVKM. V was pared by 5 bases and J by 3 bases, with 10 bases between. CDR3 bases: TGTGCCAGCAGTCATAGAGGCTACACTGAAGCTTTCTTT. Translation: CASSHRGYTEAFF.